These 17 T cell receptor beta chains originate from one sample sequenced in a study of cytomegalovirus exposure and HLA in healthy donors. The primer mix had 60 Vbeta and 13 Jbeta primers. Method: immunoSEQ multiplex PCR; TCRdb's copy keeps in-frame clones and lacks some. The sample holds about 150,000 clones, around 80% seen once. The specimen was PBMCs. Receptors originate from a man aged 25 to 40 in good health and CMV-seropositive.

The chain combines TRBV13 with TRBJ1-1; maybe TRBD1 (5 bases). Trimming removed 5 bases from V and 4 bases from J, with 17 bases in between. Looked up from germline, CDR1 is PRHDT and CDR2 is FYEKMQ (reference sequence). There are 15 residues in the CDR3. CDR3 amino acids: CASSPGQGYSTEAFF. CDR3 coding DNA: TGTGCCAGCAGCCCCGGGCAGGGCTACTCCACTGAAGCTTTCTTT.

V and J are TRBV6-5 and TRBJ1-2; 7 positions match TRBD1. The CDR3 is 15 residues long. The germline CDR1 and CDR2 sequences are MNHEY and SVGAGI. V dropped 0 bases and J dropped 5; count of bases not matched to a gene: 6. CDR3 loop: CASSYSISGGYGYTF. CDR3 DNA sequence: TGTGCCAGCAGTTACTCCATTTCAGGGGGATATGGCTACACCTTC.

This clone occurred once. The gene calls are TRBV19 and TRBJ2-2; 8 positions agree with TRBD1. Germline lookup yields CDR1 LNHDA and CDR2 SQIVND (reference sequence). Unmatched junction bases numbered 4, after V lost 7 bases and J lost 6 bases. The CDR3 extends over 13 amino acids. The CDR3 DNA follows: TGTGCCAGTAACCGGGACAGGTCCGGGGAGCTGTTTTTT. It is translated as CASNRDRSGELFF.

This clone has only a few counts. CDR3 sequence: CATSRDKGDYGYTF. The CDR3 DNA reads TGTGCCACCAGCAGAGATAAGGGAGACTATGGCTACACCTTC. The chain recombines TRBV15 with TRBJ1-2; D unresolved. Germline lookup yields CDR1 LNHNV and CDR2 YYDKDF (reference sequence). V lost 0 bases and J lost 3, with 8 bases in between. The CDR3 consists of 14 residues.

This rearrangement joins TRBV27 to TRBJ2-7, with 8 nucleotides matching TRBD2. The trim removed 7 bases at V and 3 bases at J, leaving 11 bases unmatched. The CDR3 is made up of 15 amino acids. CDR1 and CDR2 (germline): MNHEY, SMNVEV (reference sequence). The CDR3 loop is CASTPTGTRFYEQYF. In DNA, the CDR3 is TGTGCCAGCACCCCTACCGGGACTAGATTCTACGAGCAGTACTTC.

CDR3 coding DNA: TGCGCCAGCAGCTTCGGCAGGGCATCCAACTATGGCTACACCTTC. This sequence encodes CASSFGRASNYGYTF. V usage is TRBV5-1 and J usage is TRBJ1-2, with a weak D call TRBD1 (5 bases). V was clipped by 2 bases and J by 2 bases, with 13 bases between them. CDR1 and CDR2 from the germline V gene are SGHRS and YFSETQ. The CDR3 is 15 residues long.

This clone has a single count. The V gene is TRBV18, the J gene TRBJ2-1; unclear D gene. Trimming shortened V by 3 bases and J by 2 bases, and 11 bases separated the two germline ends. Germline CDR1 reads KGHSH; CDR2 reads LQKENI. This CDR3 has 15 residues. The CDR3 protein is CASSPKSSAYNEQFF. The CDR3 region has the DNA TGTGCCAGCTCACCCAAGTCGTCGGCCTACAATGAGCAGTTCTTC.

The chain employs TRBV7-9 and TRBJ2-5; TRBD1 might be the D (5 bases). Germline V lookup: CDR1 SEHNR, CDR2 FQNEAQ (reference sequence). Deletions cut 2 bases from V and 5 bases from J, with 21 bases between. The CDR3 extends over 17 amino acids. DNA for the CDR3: TGTGCCAGCAGCTTAAGTCCCTTATCAGGGTTGGAGGAGACCCAGTACTTC. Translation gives CASSLSPLSGLEETQYF.

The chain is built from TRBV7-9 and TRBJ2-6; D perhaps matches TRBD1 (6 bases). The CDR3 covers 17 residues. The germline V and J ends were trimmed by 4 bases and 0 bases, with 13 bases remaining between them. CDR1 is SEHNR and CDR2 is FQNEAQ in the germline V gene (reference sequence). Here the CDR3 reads CASSSWTVSSGANVLTF. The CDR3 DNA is TGTGCCAGCAGCTCATGGACAGTTAGCTCTGGGGCCAACGTCCTGACTTTC. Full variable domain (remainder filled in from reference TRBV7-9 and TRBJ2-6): DTGVSQNPRHKITKRGQNVTFRCDPISEHNRLYWYRQTLGQGPEFLTYFQNEAQLEKSRLLSDRFSAERPKGSFSTLEIQRTEQGDSAMYLCASSSWTVSSGANVLTFGAGSRLTVL.

For the CDR3, the DNA is TGCGCCAGCAGCTTGAGGGGGAGCAATCAGCCCCAGCATTTT. Its protein product is CASSLRGSNQPQHF. The rearrangement links TRBV5-1 to TRBJ1-5, with TRBD1 as a possible D gene (6 bases). V lost 1 base to trimming and J lost 1 base, with 6 bases between them. The length of the CDR3 is 14 residues. The germline gives CDR1 SGHRS, CDR2 YFSETQ.

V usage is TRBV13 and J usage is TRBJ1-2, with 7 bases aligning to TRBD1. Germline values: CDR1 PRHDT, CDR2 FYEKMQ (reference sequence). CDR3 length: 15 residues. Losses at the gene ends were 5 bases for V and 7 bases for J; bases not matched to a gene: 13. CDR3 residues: CASSPRQGPTPGYTF. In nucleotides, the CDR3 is TGTGCCAGCAGCCCAAGACAGGGTCCGACTCCTGGCTACACCTTC.

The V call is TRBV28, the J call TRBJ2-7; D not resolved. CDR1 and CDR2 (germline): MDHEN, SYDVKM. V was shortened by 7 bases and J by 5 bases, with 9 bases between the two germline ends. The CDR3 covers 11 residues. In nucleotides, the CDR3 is TGTGCCAGCATTGGGCTCGACGAGCAGTACTTC. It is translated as CASIGLDEQYF.

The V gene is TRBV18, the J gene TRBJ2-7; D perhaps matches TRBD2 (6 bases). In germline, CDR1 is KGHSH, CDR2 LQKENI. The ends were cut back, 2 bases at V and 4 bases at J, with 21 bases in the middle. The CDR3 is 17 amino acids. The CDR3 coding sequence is TGTGCCAGCTCACCAAAGACTAACAACGGGAGTTTTTACGAGCAGTACTTC. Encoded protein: CASSPKTNNGSFYEQYF.

CDR3 residues: CASSQPLQGSYQETQYF. For the CDR3, the DNA is TGTGCCAGCAGCCAGCCCTTACAGGGTTCGTACCAAGAGACCCAGTACTTC. The chain uses TRBV5-6 and TRBJ2-5; D is perhaps TRBD1 (6 bases). Trimming stripped 4 bases from V and 0 bases from J, with 19 bases between. The CDR3 is 17 residues long. Looked up from germline, CDR1 is SGHDT and CDR2 is YYEEEE. Variable domain in full (rest from reference TRBV5-6 and TRBJ2-5): DAGVTQSPTHLIKTRGQQVTLRCSPKSGHDTVSWYQQALGQGPQFIFQYYEEEERQRGNFPDRFSGHQFPNYSSELNVNALLLGDSALYLCASSQPLQGSYQETQYFGPGTRLLVL.

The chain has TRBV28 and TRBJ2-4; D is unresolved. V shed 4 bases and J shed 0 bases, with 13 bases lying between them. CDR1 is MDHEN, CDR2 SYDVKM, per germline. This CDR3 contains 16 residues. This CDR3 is CASSSGTALAKNIQYF. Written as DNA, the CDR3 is TGTGCCAGCAGTTCCGGAACAGCTCTAGCCAAAAACATTCAGTACTTC.

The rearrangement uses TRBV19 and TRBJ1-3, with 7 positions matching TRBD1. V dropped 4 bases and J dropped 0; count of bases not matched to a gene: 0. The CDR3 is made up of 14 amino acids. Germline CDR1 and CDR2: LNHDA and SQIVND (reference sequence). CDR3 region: CASSTGGSGNTIYF. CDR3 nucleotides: TGTGCCAGTAGTACAGGGGGCTCTGGAAACACCATATATTTT.

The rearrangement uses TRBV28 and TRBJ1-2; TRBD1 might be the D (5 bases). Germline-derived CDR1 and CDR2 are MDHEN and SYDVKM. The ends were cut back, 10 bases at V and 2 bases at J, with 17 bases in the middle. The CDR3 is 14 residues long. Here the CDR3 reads CAIGTPEGNYGYTF. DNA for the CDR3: TGTGCCATCGGCACCCCGGAGGGGAACTATGGCTACACCTTC.